Shown below are 24 T cell receptor beta chains from a single sample sequenced in a study of blood T cell repertoires in COVID-19. Sequencing used immunoSEQ multiplex PCR; TCRdb keeps in-frame clones, though not all of them. The sample yields about 27,000 clones, around 86% seen once. The sample taken for sequencing was peripheral blood. The receptors shown here come from a woman of 80 years or more with acute or convalescent COVID-19.

In DNA, the CDR3 is TGTGCCAGCAGCTCAGGGACAGGGCCCTACGAGCAGTACTTC. It codes for CASSSGTGPYEQYF. The gene calls are TRBV7-2 and TRBJ2-7, with 9 bases lining up with TRBD1. Germline CDR1 SGHTA, CDR2 FQGNSA. CDR3 length: 14 amino acids. V gave up 4 bases and J gave up 2 bases; unmatched junction bases: 3.

The table lists this clone with a count of one. The chain has TRBV7-8 and TRBJ2-2, with D possibly being TRBD1 (6 bases). The germline CDR1 and CDR2 sequences are SGHVS and FQNEAQ. Trimming pared 7 bases from V and 6 bases from J, leaving 18 bases between. CDR3 length: 15 residues. CDR3 protein: CASTIIRGRAGELFF. CDR3 nucleotide sequence: TGTGCCAGCACGATAATCAGGGGACGGGCCGGGGAGCTGTTTTTT. The whole variable domain, filled in from reference TRBV7-8 and TRBJ2-2, reads GAGVSQSPRYKVAKRGQDVALRCDPISGHVSLFWYQQALGQGPEFLTYFQNEAQLDKSGLPSDRFFAERPEGSVSTLKIQRTQQEDSAVYLCASTIIRGRAGELFFGEGSRLTVL.

The rearrangement uses TRBV24-1 and TRBJ2-2, with TRBD1 identical over 7 bases. Trimming took 3 bases from V and 5 from J; bases not matched to a gene: 2. The CDR3 consists of 14 residues. The germline V gene encodes CDR1 KGHDR and CDR2 SFDVKD. In nucleotides, the CDR3 is TGTGCCACCAGTGATACAGGGGTTACCGGGGAGCTGTTTTTT. Amino acid sequence: CATSDTGVTGELFF.

This chain connects TRBV3-1 (or the pseudogene TRBV3-2) to TRBJ2-3; 7 bases align to TRBD2. Germline V gene lookup returns CDR1 LGHDT and CDR2 YNNKEL (reference sequence). Trimming removed 4 bases from V and 4 bases from J; junction bases left unmatched: 8. The CDR3 has 15 residues. DNA of the CDR3: TGTGCCAGCAGCCCCACGGGGGGAGGCGCAGATACGCAGTATTTT. It specifies CASSPTGGGADTQYF.

V is TRBV30 and J is TRBJ2-3, with 7 bases fitting TRBD1. The CDR3 runs to 14 residues. Trimming took 2 bases from V and 3 from J; bases not matched to a gene: 5. Germline CDR1 is GTSNPN and CDR2 is SVGIG (reference sequence). The CDR3 DNA sequence: TGTGCCTGGAGTCCTTTGGGACAGACAGATACGCAGTATTTT. Protein product: CAWSPLGQTDTQYF. The variable domain in full, with the rest retrieved from reference TRBV30 and TRBJ2-3, is SQTIHQWPATLVQPVGSPLSLECTVEGTSNPNLYWYRQAAGRGLQLLFYSVGIGQISSEVPQNLSASRPQDRQFILSSKKLLLSDSGFYLCAWSPLGQTDTQYFGPGTRLTVL.

This sequence joins TRBV29-1 and TRBJ2-7, with a possible D match to TRBD1 (5 bases). The CDR3 runs to 12 residues. Per germline, CDR1 SQVTM and CDR2 ANQGSEA. The V and J ends lost 6 bases and 4 bases respectively, with 13 bases between them. This CDR3 reads CSVRSQGYEQYF. CDR3 bases: TGCAGCGTCCGTTCTCAGGGATACGAGCAGTACTTC.

The rearrangement links TRBV5-8 to TRBJ2-7; TRBD1 is a possible D gene (5 bases). With 0 bases removed from V and 5 bases from J, the gap between germline ends came to 9 bases. The germline V gene has CDR1 SGHTS and CDR2 YDEGEE. This CDR3 region has 13 residues. CDR3 in amino acids: CASSLGTLHEQYF. CDR3 nucleotide sequence: TGTGCCAGCAGCTTGGGGACACTCCACGAGCAGTACTTC.

V and J are TRBV6-1 and TRBJ1-6, with a weak D call TRBD1 (5 bases). Germline V lookup: CDR1 MNHNS, CDR2 SASEGT. Trimming pared 1 base from V and 0 bases from J, leaving 13 bases between. This CDR3 contains 18 residues. The CDR3 nucleotides are TGTGCCAGCAGTGAAGGGGGCGGCTTGAGCTCCTATAATTCACCCCTCCACTTT. Protein sequence: CASSEGGGLSSYNSPLHF.

The V and J genes are TRBV9 and TRBJ2-3; TRBD2 might be the D (5 bases). This CDR3 is 15 amino acids long. V was clipped by 0 bases and J by 2 bases, with 10 bases between them. Germline V gene data show CDR1 as SGDLS and CDR2 as YYNGEE. The CDR3 spells CASSVASLYTDTQYF. For the CDR3, the DNA is TGTGCCAGCAGCGTAGCTAGCCTATACACAGATACGCAGTATTTT.

The chain couples TRBV9 to TRBJ2-3, with 11 bases that match TRBD2. This CDR3 region has 18 residues. CDR1 is SGDLS, CDR2 YYNGEE, per germline. The trim removed 0 bases at V and 6 bases at J, leaving 12 bases unmatched. CDR3 residues: CASSVAEGSGGARDTQYF. For the CDR3, the DNA is TGTGCCAGCAGCGTAGCTGAAGGTAGCGGGGGGGCAAGGGATACGCAGTATTTT. The full variable domain, its missing parts supplied by reference TRBV9 and TRBJ2-3, is DSGVTQTPKHLITATGQRVTLRCSPRSGDLSVYWYQQSLDQGLQFLIQYYNGEERAKGNILERFSAQQFPDLHSELNLSSLELGDSALYFCASSVAEGSGGARDTQYFGPGTRLTVL.

This chain links TRBV4-1 with TRBJ2-7, with 12 positions matching TRBD2. The V gene's germline CDR1 is MGHRA and CDR2 YSYEKL. V gave up 3 bases and J gave up 3 bases; unmatched junction bases: 9. The CDR3 has 17 amino acids. This CDR3 is CASSQTLAGGTSYEQYF. CDR3 coding DNA: TGCGCCAGCAGCCAGACACTAGCGGGAGGTACCAGCTACGAGCAGTACTTC.

The chain employs TRBV15 and TRBJ2-2; D may be TRBD1 (5 bases). With 1 base removed from V and 0 bases from J, the gap between germline ends came to 6 bases. CDR3 length: 15 residues. Germline V lookup: CDR1 LNHNV, CDR2 YYDKDF (reference sequence). The CDR3 reads CATSRGQTNTGELFF. The CDR3 DNA sequence: TGTGCCACCAGCAGAGGACAGACGAACACCGGGGAGCTGTTTTTT.

The V and J genes are TRBV7-2 and TRBJ2-1; 9 bases line up with TRBD2. Trimming removed 1 base from V and 5 bases from J; junction bases left unmatched: 3. This CDR3 has 15 amino acids. Germline CDR1 is SGHTA and CDR2 is FQGNSA. CDR3 region: CASSLGGGAHNEQFF. For the CDR3, the DNA is TGTGCCAGCAGCTTAGGCGGGGGGGCCCACAATGAGCAGTTCTTC.

Remarks on this clone: One end of the junction does not line up with germline, which may come from a read error. The chain is built from TRBV7-7 and TRBJ2-1; 7 bases fit TRBD2. The CDR3 runs to 16 residues. Germline assignment: CDR1 SSHAT and CDR2 FNYEAQ (reference sequence). CDR3 DNA sequence: TGTGCTAGCAGCTTAGCGCTGGGAGGGCCAGTAAATGAGCAGTTCTTC. This translates into CASSLALGGPVNEQFF.

The chain is built from TRBV15 and TRBJ1-1; tentative D call: TRBD1 (5 bases). In germline, CDR1 is LNHNV, CDR2 YYDKDF (reference sequence). V was shortened by 0 bases and J by 11 bases, with 10 bases between the two germline ends. The CDR3 contains 12 residues. CDR3 sequence: CATSRDQGPAFF. The CDR3 nucleotides read TGTGCCACCAGCAGAGATCAGGGTCCTGCTTTCTTT.

The chain couples TRBV3-1 (or the pseudogene TRBV3-2) to TRBJ2-1, with TRBD2 matching 10 bases. V was pared by 6 bases and J by 4 bases, with 6 bases of the junction left unmatched. The CDR3 is made up of 15 amino acids. Germline V gene data show CDR1 as LGHDT and CDR2 as YNNKEL (reference sequence). CDR3 nucleotides: TGTGCCAGCAGTCAAAGGACTAGCGGTTACAATGAGCAGTTCTTC. It is translated as CASSQRTSGYNEQFF.

The rearrangement links TRBV2 to TRBJ1-3; D unclear. V dropped 4 bases and J dropped 0 bases, with 10 bases sitting between them. From germline, CDR1 is SNHLY and CDR2 FYNNEI. This CDR3 is built from 15 residues. CDR3 region: CASSAPGVSGNTIYF. The CDR3 DNA reads TGTGCCAGCAGTGCCCCCGGGGTCTCTGGAAACACCATATATTTT.

The chain employs TRBV5-3 and TRBJ2-3, with 12 bases that match TRBD2. TRBV5-3 is labeled an ORF, and its function is uncertain. The CDR3 contains 20 residues. With 4 bases clipped from V and 2 bases from J, the junction kept 17 bases outside the gene matches. CDR3 DNA sequence: TGTGCCAGAAGCCCAACCGCCCCACAAGGACTAGCGGGGACCACAGATACGCAGTATTTT. This sequence encodes CARSPTAPQGLAGTTDTQYF.

This chain connects TRBV4-3 to TRBJ2-3; D is possibly TRBD2 (6 bases). Trimming took off 3 bases at V and 3 bases at J, with 19 bases between the two ends. The germline gives CDR1 LGHNA, CDR2 YSLEER. The CDR3 has 17 amino acids. DNA for the CDR3: TGCGCCAGCAGCCACAAACGGGGATGGGGGGAAACAGATACGCAGTATTTT. Translation gives CASSHKRGWGETDTQYF.

The chain links TRBV5-8 to TRBJ2-6; possibly TRBD1 for D (6 bases). The germline gives CDR1 SGHTS, CDR2 YDEGEE. This CDR3 has 14 residues. The V end was cut by 4 bases, the J end by 7 bases, with 12 bases between. CDR3 nucleotide sequence: TGTGCCAGCAGCCACGCCGGGACAGCCAACGTCCTGACTTTC. Translated, it gives CASSHAGTANVLTF.

This clone was detected once. CDR3 sequence reads: CASSSRRDTGELFF. CDR3 DNA sequence: TGTGCCAGCAGCTCCCGCAGGGACACCGGGGAGCTGTTTTTT. The rearrangement uses TRBV11-1 and TRBJ2-2, with TRBD1 as a possible D gene (5 bases). The germline gives CDR1 SGHAT, CDR2 FQDESV (reference sequence). Deletions cut 4 bases from V and 3 bases from J, with 9 bases between. The CDR3 sequence is 14 residues long.

This clone showed up just once. J is TRBJ2-2 and V is TRBV6-4, with a possible D match to TRBD2 (6 bases). There are 13 residues in the CDR3. Between the trimmed V and J ends, which lost 4 bases and 7 bases, there was a span of 10 bases. The V gene's germline CDR1 is MRHNA and CDR2 SNTAGT. DNA for the CDR3: TGTGCCAGCAGTGTGGGGACTGGCGGGGAGCTGTTTTTT. It is translated as CASSVGTGGELFF.

J is TRBJ1-5 and V is TRBV10-2; D is ambiguous. V gave up 0 bases and J gave up 6 bases, with 18 bases separating them. CDR3 length: 17 amino acids. In germline, CDR1 is WSHSY, CDR2 SAAADI. In DNA, the CDR3 is TGCGCCAGCAGTGAGTCACGACCTATGAGGTCTTCTCAGCCCCAGCATTTT. Its protein product is CASSESRPMRSSQPQHF.

The chain carries TRBV6-1 and TRBJ1-3; tentative D call: TRBD1 (6 bases). Between the trimmed V and J ends, which lost 2 bases and 4 bases, there was a span of 15 bases. Per germline, CDR1 MNHNS and CDR2 SASEGT. This CDR3 region has 16 residues. This CDR3 reads CASSERTGSSGNTIYF. The DNA for the CDR3 is TGTGCCAGCAGTGAACGAACAGGGAGCTCAGGAAACACCATATATTTT.